This passage covers 16 T cell receptor beta chains from one sample sequenced in a study of shared clonotypes between healthy human individuals. Sequencing used immunoSEQ multiplex PCR; TCRdb keeps in-frame clones, though not all of them. Here the sample spans over a million clones, about four fifths being singletons. The specimen was memory CD4+ T cells from PBMCs. Sample subset: CD45RA-negative fraction. The receptors were sampled from a man aged 18 to 35 in good health. Some clones in this sample may be carry-over from other donors' samples.

This rearrangement joins TRBV30 to TRBJ2-1; D remains ambiguous. The CDR3 covers 15 residues. Germline V gene lookup returns CDR1 GTSNPN and CDR2 SVGIG (reference sequence). V lost 0 bases, J lost 0 bases, and 9 bases lay in between. The CDR3 sequence is CAWSVHLSSYNEQFF. CDR3 coding DNA: TGTGCCTGGAGTGTACATCTGAGCTCCTACAATGAGCAGTTCTTC.

This clone was counted a few times. Other nucleotide sequences from this sample produce the same CDR3. J is TRBJ2-1 and V is TRBV4-1; the match to TRBD2 covers 12 bases. CDR1 is MGHRA, CDR2 YSYEKL, per germline. There are 17 residues in the CDR3. Trimming at V came to 3 bases and at J to 2 bases, leaving 5 bases not matched to a gene. The CDR3 here is CASSHPSGRGTYNEQFF. The CDR3 nucleotides read TGCGCCAGCAGCCACCCTAGCGGGAGGGGGACCTACAATGAGCAGTTCTTC.

In its sample, this clone was seen a few times. The rearrangement joins TRBV4-3 to TRBJ2-7; 7 bases line up with TRBD2. V gave up 3 bases and J gave up 4 bases; unmatched junction bases: 6. Per the germline V gene, CDR1 is LGHNA and CDR2 is YSLEER. This CDR3 has 14 residues. The CDR3 loop is CASSQRGSLYEQYF. DNA for the CDR3: TGCGCCAGCAGCCAGCGGGGGAGTTTATACGAGCAGTACTTC.

The rearrangement joins TRBV5-4 to TRBJ1-5, with 7 bases lining up with TRBD1. J was trimmed by 6 bases and V by 4 bases; bases with no gene match: 10. The CDR3 consists of 15 residues. Germline V gene lookup returns CDR1 SGHNT and CDR2 YYREEE (reference sequence). CDR3 sequence reads: CASSPGGGLSQPQHF. Here the CDR3 DNA reads TGTGCCAGCAGCCCAGGGGGGGGGCTTAGTCAGCCCCAGCATTTT.

About this clone itself: This sample includes further DNA sequences coding for the same CDR3. The CDR3: CSVEGGVGADTQYF. CDR3 bases: TGCAGCGTTGAAGGGGGGGTTGGAGCAGATACGCAGTATTTT. This chain connects TRBV29-1 to TRBJ2-3, with D possibly TRBD2 on 6 matching bases. Germline V gives CDR1 SQVTM, CDR2 ANQGSEA. CDR3 length equals 14 residues. Trimming took off 1 base at V and 4 bases at J, with 12 bases between the two ends.

This sequence joins TRBV2 and TRBJ2-7; D gene ambiguous. V was cut by 2 bases and J by 9 bases, with 11 bases left in between. The CDR3 has 12 residues. Germline assignment: CDR1 SNHLY and CDR2 FYNNEI. The CDR3 protein is CASSEPNHWQYF. CDR3 in DNA: TGTGCCAGCAGTGAACCCAACCATTGGCAGTACTTC.

The chain employs TRBV30 and TRBJ2-2; the D is unclear. Trimming removed 0 bases at V and 8 bases at J, with 7 bases between. This CDR3 region has 12 residues. CDR1 and CDR2 (germline): GTSNPN, SVGIG (reference sequence). As DNA, the CDR3 is TGTGCCTGGAGTGTAACGCAGGGGGAGCTGTTTTTT. The encoded protein is CAWSVTQGELFF.

A word on this clone: Other DNA sequences from this sample encode an identical CDR3 as well. V and J are TRBV6-6 and TRBJ2-7; a weak D match, TRBD1 (8 bases). The CDR3 has 13 amino acids. Germline CDR1 MNHNY, CDR2 SVGAGI (reference sequence). V lost 2 bases to trimming and J lost 7 bases, with 12 bases between them. This chain's CDR3 is CASSYGQGGEQYF. The DNA of the CDR3 is TGTGCCAGCAGTTACGGACAGGGAGGGGAGCAGTACTTC.

The rearrangement joins TRBV18 to TRBJ2-7; D unresolved. Germline-derived CDR1 and CDR2 are KGHSH and LQKENI. With 2 bases removed from V and 2 bases from J, the gap between germline ends came to 10 bases. The CDR3 has 14 amino acids. CDR3 amino acids: CASSPTVDPYEQYF. The DNA for the CDR3 is TGTGCCAGCTCACCAACGGTTGACCCCTACGAGCAGTACTTC.

The chain recombines TRBV15 with TRBJ1-3; D is undetermined. The CDR3 contains 15 residues. The germline V and J ends were trimmed by 5 bases and 0 bases, with 11 bases remaining between them. Germline CDR1 is LNHNV and CDR2 is YYDKDF (reference sequence). The CDR3 sequence: CATSPSLSSGNTIYF. The DNA for the CDR3 is TGTGCCACCAGCCCCAGCCTTAGCTCTGGAAACACCATATATTTT.

The table lists this clone with a few counts. The chain joins TRBV5-1 to TRBJ1-1; D is uncertain. Germline lookup yields CDR1 SGHRS and CDR2 YFSETQ. V shed 1 base and J shed 2 bases, with 9 bases lying between them. This CDR3 comprises 14 residues. For the CDR3, the DNA is TGCGCCAGCAGCTTGTTCGGGATAAACACTGAAGCTTTCTTT. Amino acid sequence: CASSLFGINTEAFF.

The rearrangement uses TRBV5-1 and TRBJ2-5, with TRBD2 identical over 8 bases. The V segment lost 0 bases and the J segment 5 bases; nucleotides outside the gene matches: 6. Germline V lookup: CDR1 SGHRS, CDR2 YFSETQ. The CDR3 has 15 residues. CDR3 nucleotide sequence: TGCGCCAGCAGCTTGGGAAGCGGGGGCGCCGAGACCCAGTACTTC. Its translation is CASSLGSGGAETQYF.

This sequence joins TRBV10-3 and TRBJ2-5; 10 nucleotides line up with TRBD1. Germline V gene sequence: CDR1 ENHRY, CDR2 SYGVKD. The trim removed 2 bases at V and 5 bases at J, leaving 5 bases unmatched. The CDR3 is 15 amino acids. The CDR3 DNA sequence: TGTGCCATCAGTGAGGGACAGGGGGATTCGGAGACCCAGTACTTC. Its protein is CAISEGQGDSETQYF.

The chain links TRBV7-8 to TRBJ1-1, with D possibly being TRBD1 (5 bases). The germline V gene encodes CDR1 SGHVS and CDR2 FQNEAQ. The germline V and J ends were trimmed by 5 bases and 2 bases, with 15 bases remaining between them. The CDR3 extends over 15 amino acids. The CDR3 spells CASSRHRDPNTEAFF. CDR3 DNA: TGTGCCAGCAGCAGACACCGGGACCCCAACACTGAAGCTTTCTTT.

This clone was seen a single time. The chain joins TRBV28 to TRBJ1-2, with D uncertain. Germline CDR1 and CDR2: MDHEN and SYDVKM. The ends were cut back, 7 bases at V and 4 bases at J, with 19 bases in the middle. This CDR3 is built from 15 residues. The CDR3, as DNA: TGTGCCAGCATCGTACTCCCCGGGTTAGGCTATGGCTACACCTTC. This gives the protein CASIVLPGLGYGYTF.

In its sample, this clone was seen a few times. This chain links TRBV9 with TRBJ2-1; 12 positions match TRBD2. V lost 0 bases and J lost 6; bases outside the gene matches: 1. Per germline, CDR1 SGDLS and CDR2 YYNGEE. The CDR3 contains 15 residues. CDR3 coding DNA: TGTGCCAGCAGCGTAGGGACTAGCGGGACCAATGAGCAGTTCTTC. Its protein is CASSVGTSGTNEQFF.